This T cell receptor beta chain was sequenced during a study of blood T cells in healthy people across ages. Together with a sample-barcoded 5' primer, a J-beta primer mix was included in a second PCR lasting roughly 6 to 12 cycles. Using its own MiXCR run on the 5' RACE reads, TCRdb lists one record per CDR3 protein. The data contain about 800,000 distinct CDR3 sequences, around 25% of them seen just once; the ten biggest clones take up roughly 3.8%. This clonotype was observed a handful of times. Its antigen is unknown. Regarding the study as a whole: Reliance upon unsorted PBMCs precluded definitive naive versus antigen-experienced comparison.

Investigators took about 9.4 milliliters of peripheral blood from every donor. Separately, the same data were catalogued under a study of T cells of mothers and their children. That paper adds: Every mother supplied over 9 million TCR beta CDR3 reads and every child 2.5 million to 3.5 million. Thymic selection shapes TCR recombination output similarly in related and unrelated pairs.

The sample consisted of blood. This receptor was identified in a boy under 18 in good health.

In DNA form, the CDR3 reads TGCGCCAGCAGCCAAGTCGCCGGGGACCGCTTCTCCTACGAGCAGTACTTC. This codes for CASSQVAGDRFSYEQYF. The chain is built from TRBV4-1 and TRBJ2-7; D tentatively reads TRBD1 or TRBD2 (5 bases each). The CDR3 consists of 17 residues. Trimming removed 1 base at V and 0 bases at J, with 16 bases between. Germline assignment: CDR1 MGHRA and CDR2 YSYEKL.